A single sample is the source of the 28 T cell receptor beta chains below, sequenced in a study of blood T cell repertoires in COVID-19. The method was immunoSEQ multiplex PCR; TCRdb's version includes in-frame clones alone and lacks a portion of them. The sample lists roughly 160,000 clones; about four fifths were seen once. Sequenced material: peripheral blood. The receptors originated from a woman aged 55-70 years with COVID-19, enrolled during active disease.

The rearrangement uses TRBV10-3 and TRBJ2-2; D possibly corresponds to TRBD2 (6 bases). Trimming stripped 6 bases from V and 1 base from J, with 12 bases between. There are 15 residues in the CDR3. Per germline, CDR1 ENHRY and CDR2 SYGVKD. CDR3 sequence reads: CAIRQSSGNTGELFF. In DNA form, the CDR3 reads TGTGCCATCAGACAAAGTAGCGGGAACACCGGGGAGCTGTTTTTT.

This clone was recorded many times. V gene TRBV4-3 combines with J gene TRBJ2-7; the D is unclear. Looked up from germline, CDR1 is LGHNA and CDR2 is YSLEER. Deletions cut 0 bases from V and 3 bases from J, with 9 bases between. The CDR3 length is 14 residues. CDR3 region: CASSQDGRRYEQYF. The CDR3 DNA reads as TGCGCCAGCAGCCAAGATGGCCGCCGCTACGAGCAGTACTTC.

This chain links TRBV19 with TRBJ2-3; 8 bases line up with TRBD2. The length of the CDR3 is 17 residues. The V gene's germline CDR1 is LNHDA and CDR2 SQIVND (reference sequence). Germline trimming cut 5 bases from V and 0 bases from J; bases unmatched to any gene: 10. CDR3: CASSGFRLAGSTDTQYF. CDR3 coding DNA: TGTGCCAGTAGTGGATTTAGGCTAGCGGGTAGCACAGATACGCAGTATTTT.

J is TRBJ2-7 and V is TRBV9, with 9 bases that match TRBD1. The CDR3 runs to 14 residues. From germline, CDR1 is SGDLS and CDR2 YYNGEE. The V gene end was trimmed by 4 bases and the J gene end by 2 bases; junction bases not matched to a gene: 4. The CDR3 sequence: CASSPGQGAYEQYF. As DNA, the CDR3 is TGTGCCAGCAGCCCGGGACAGGGCGCCTACGAGCAGTACTTC.

This chain links TRBV7-3 with TRBJ2-5; 9 bases fit TRBD2. Germline CDR1 and CDR2: SGHTA and FQGTGA. J was trimmed by 5 bases and V by 5 bases; bases with no gene match: 9. This CDR3 comprises 15 residues. The CDR3 DNA reads as TGTGCCAGCAGCGAAGCGGGGGGTGGCTTTGAGACCCAGTACTTC. Amino acid sequence: CASSEAGGGFETQYF. Combining the CDR3 with reference TRBV7-3 and TRBJ2-5 gives the whole variable domain GAGVSQTPSNKVTEKGKYVELRCDPISGHTALYWYRQSLGQGPEFLIYFQGTGAADDSGLPNDRFFAVRPEGSVSTLKIQRTERGDSAVYLCASSEAGGGFETQYFGPGTRLLVL.

This chain uses TRBV6-4 with TRBJ2-3, with D possibly matching TRBD1 (5 bases). V was clipped by 6 bases and J by 6 bases, with 16 bases between them. This CDR3 is built from 14 residues. The germline V gene has CDR1 MRHNA and CDR2 SNTAGT. This chain's CDR3 is CASRDIPGMDTQYF. CDR3 nucleotides: TGTGCCAGCAGGGACATTCCAGGGATGGATACGCAGTATTTT.

The V gene is TRBV18, the J gene TRBJ2-7; D not certain. Trimming cost V 6 bases and J 3 bases, with 9 bases left between them. CDR3 size: 12 residues. Germline V gene lookup returns CDR1 KGHSH and CDR2 LQKENI. CDR3 region: CASSPAGYEQYF. CDR3 coding DNA: TGTGCCAGCTCCCCTGCCGGCTACGAGCAGTACTTC.

The chain employs TRBV9 and TRBJ1-1, with 8 bases lining up with TRBD1. CDR1 is SGDLS, CDR2 YYNGEE, per germline. Trimming took 7 bases from V and 3 from J; bases not matched to a gene: 5. The CDR3 has 13 residues. The CDR3 bases are TGTGCCAGCGGAAGACAGGGGCACACTGAAGCTTTCTTT. Translation gives CASGRQGHTEAFF.

The chain couples TRBV6-2 or TRBV6-3 to TRBJ1-1; 8 nucleotides align to TRBD1. CDR3 length equals 17 residues. Germline CDR1 is MNHEY and CDR2 is SVGEGT. V dropped 2 bases and J dropped 5; count of bases not matched to a gene: 13. As DNA, the CDR3 is TGTGCCAGCAGTTACAGGGGCCAGGGGGCTCGTCGGACTGAAGCTTTCTTT. Translation: CASSYRGQGARRTEAFF.

The chain joins TRBV29-1 to TRBJ2-7, with D maybe TRBD2 (5 bases). Germline loops: CDR1 SQVTM, CDR2 ANQGSEA. V lost 7 bases, J lost 7 bases, and 17 bases lay in between. The CDR3 contains 12 residues. The CDR3 protein is CSAASLSGEQYV. The CDR3 nucleotides are TGCAGCGCCGCCAGCCTGTCGGGGGAGCAGTACGTC.

The chain is built from TRBV7-2 and TRBJ2-2, with a tentative D call TRBD2 (6 bases). The CDR3 runs 15 residues. Trimming shortened V by 0 bases and J by 4 bases, and 9 bases separated the two germline ends. The germline V gene has CDR1 SGHTA and CDR2 FQGNSA. The CDR3 spells CASSLAGGSTGELFF. The CDR3, as DNA: TGTGCCAGCAGCTTAGCCGGGGGTTCCACCGGGGAGCTGTTTTTT.

The CDR3 loop is CASSQTDRGLYEQYF. The CDR3 nucleotides read TGTGCCAGCAGCCAGACGGACAGGGGGCTCTACGAGCAGTACTTC. The V gene is TRBV3-1 (or the pseudogene TRBV3-2), the J gene TRBJ2-7; 11 bases agree with TRBD1. The CDR3 has 15 residues. Looked up from germline, CDR1 is LGHDT and CDR2 is YNNKEL (reference sequence). The J segment lost 3 bases and the V segment lost 3 bases, leaving 4 bases of the junction unmatched.

The rearrangement uses TRBV28 and TRBJ1-3, with 11 bases identical to TRBD1. In germline, CDR1 is MDHEN, CDR2 SYDVKM. V was clipped by 5 bases and J by 0 bases; unmatched bases: 9. CDR3 size: 18 residues. CDR3 DNA sequence: TGTGCCAGCAGTCTGGTAGGGACAGGGGGGAACTCTGGAAACACCATATATTTT. Protein product: CASSLVGTGGNSGNTIYF.

The V call is TRBV10-3, the J call TRBJ1-1; TRBD1 matches at 9 bases. Germline V gene lookup returns CDR1 ENHRY and CDR2 SYGVKD. V lost 5 bases and J lost 3; bases outside the gene matches: 4. The CDR3 runs to 14 residues. The CDR3 protein is CAISLQGADTEAFF. The CDR3 DNA reads as TGTGCCATCAGTCTACAGGGGGCGGACACTGAAGCTTTCTTT.

This clone was counted between two and nine times. The V and J genes are TRBV2 and TRBJ2-3, with TRBD2 identical over 7 bases. Trimming cost V 0 bases and J 4 bases; bases outside gene matches: 4. CDR3 size: 15 residues. Germline assignment: CDR1 SNHLY and CDR2 FYNNEI. This CDR3 is CASSEAPAGPDTQYF. CDR3 sequence (DNA): TGTGCCAGCAGTGAAGCCCCAGCGGGGCCAGATACGCAGTATTTT.

The count of this clone is one. CDR3 nucleotide sequence: TGTGCCAGCAGCTGGGCCGGTCGAGGGACCGGGGAGCTGTTTTTT. Translated, it gives CASSWAGRGTGELFF. The rearrangement joins TRBV5-6 to TRBJ2-2; D perhaps matches TRBD2 (5 bases). V dropped 3 bases and J dropped 5 bases, with 14 bases sitting between them. The CDR3 runs to 15 residues. Germline V lookup: CDR1 SGHDT, CDR2 YYEEEE.

The genes are TRBV7-9 and TRBJ1-3, with 9 bases matching TRBD1. Germline V gives CDR1 SEHNR, CDR2 FQNEAQ (reference sequence). The CDR3 runs to 17 residues. J gave up 4 bases and V 4 bases, and 11 bases lay outside the gene matches. In DNA, the CDR3 is TGTGCCAGCAGCTCACCGGGACAGGGATGGGTAGGAAACACCATATATTTT. This translates into CASSSPGQGWVGNTIYF. Supplemented by reference TRBV7-9 and TRBJ1-3, the full variable domain reads DTGVSQNPRHKITKRGQNVTFRCDPISEHNRLYWYRQTLGQGPEFLTYFQNEAQLEKSRLLSDRFSAERPKGSFSTLEIQRTEQGDSAMYLCASSSPGQGWVGNTIYFGEGSWLTVV.

The genes are TRBV10-3 and TRBJ1-5; D unclear. V shed 6 bases and J shed 1 base, with 10 bases lying between them. Germline loops: CDR1 ENHRY, CDR2 SYGVKD. The CDR3 has 14 amino acids. In DNA form, the CDR3 reads TGTGCCATCAGAAGGGAGGGCAGCAATCAGCCCCAGCATTTT. This encodes CAIRREGSNQPQHF.

Details on this clone: One end of the junction does not line up with germline, which may come from a read error. The V gene is TRBV9, the J gene TRBJ2-3; D unclear. Germline V gene sequence: CDR1 SGDLS, CDR2 YYNGEE. The CDR3 is made up of 14 amino acids. The CDR3 here is CASSILVSTDTQYF. CDR3 coding DNA: TGTGCCAGCAGCATCTTAGTGAGCACCGATACGCAGTATTTT. The full variable domain, its missing parts supplied by reference TRBV9 and TRBJ2-3, is DSGVTQTPKHLITATGQRVTLRCSPRSGDLSVYWYQQSLDQGLQFLIQYYNGEERAKGNILERFSAQQFPDLHSELNLSSLELGDSALYFCASSILVSTDTQYFGPGTRLTVL.

This clone appeared a few times. V is TRBV20-1 and J is TRBJ1-2; D is unclear. Germline V gene data show CDR1 as DFQATT and CDR2 as SNEGSKA (reference sequence). The V end lost 3 bases, the J end lost 8 bases, and 22 bases lay between the germline ends. The CDR3 spans 15 residues. For the CDR3, the DNA is TGCAGTGCTAGTAAAAGGTGGGGAAAGGGAGAAGGCTACACCTTC. Protein product: CSASKRWGKGEGYTF.

The gene calls are TRBV9 and TRBJ2-5; possible D gene TRBD1, 6 bases. The CDR3 is made up of 14 amino acids. Trimming pared 4 bases from V and 3 bases from J, leaving 13 bases between. Germline V gene sequence: CDR1 SGDLS, CDR2 YYNGEE. For the CDR3, the DNA is TGTGCCAGCAGCTCAATCGACAGGAAAGAGACCCAGTACTTC. Its translation: CASSSIDRKETQYF.

This chain connects TRBV28 to TRBJ2-5; 7 bases map to TRBD1. There are 14 residues in the CDR3. The junction had 6 bases not matched to a gene; V was cut back by 3 bases and J by 5 bases. Germline V gene sequence: CDR1 MDHEN, CDR2 SYDVKM. In nucleotides, the CDR3 is TGTGCCAGCAGTTTGAGGGGGCCAGGCGAGACCCAGTACTTC. Translated, it gives CASSLRGPGETQYF.

This clone has only one observation. The J gene is TRBJ1-1, the V gene TRBV5-1; 10 bases match TRBD1. Germline V gene sequence: CDR1 SGHRS, CDR2 YFSETQ. With 0 bases clipped from V and 0 bases from J, the junction kept 5 bases outside the gene matches. The CDR3 has 17 residues. In DNA form, the CDR3 reads TGCGCCAGCAGCTTGGCGGGACAGGGGCCATTGAACACTGAAGCTTTCTTT. Translation gives CASSLAGQGPLNTEAFF.

This clone was counted only a few times. The V call is TRBV28, the J call TRBJ1-6; 7 bases are shared with TRBD1. J was trimmed by 4 bases and V by 5 bases; bases with no gene match: 5. The CDR3 covers 15 residues. Germline values: CDR1 MDHEN, CDR2 SYDVKM. CDR3 DNA sequence: TGTGCCAGCAGTCCAGACAGGGTATATAATTCACCCCTCCACTTT. Encoded protein: CASSPDRVYNSPLHF.

This chain uses TRBV3-1 (or the pseudogene TRBV3-2) with TRBJ2-5, with TRBD1 matching 10 bases. CDR1 is LGHDT and CDR2 is YNNKEL in the germline V gene (reference sequence). Losses at the gene ends were 6 bases for V and 4 bases for J; bases not matched to a gene: 8. This CDR3 region has 15 residues. For the CDR3, the DNA is TGTGCCAGCAGTAAAGACAGGGGGCTGGGAGAGACCCAGTACTTC. It translates to CASSKDRGLGETQYF.

V usage is TRBV30 and J usage is TRBJ2-7, with D unclear. The V end was cut by 1 base, the J end by 2 bases, with 6 bases between. The CDR3 covers 12 residues. The germline gives CDR1 GTSNPN, CDR2 SVGIG (reference sequence). CDR3 nucleotide sequence: TGTGCCTGGAGTGGGCAAACCTACGAGCAGTACTTC. This gives the protein CAWSGQTYEQYF.

This clone showed up many times. The chain joins TRBV6-5 to TRBJ1-3; possibly TRBD1 for D (6 bases). V was shortened by 5 bases and J by 1 base, with 6 bases between the two germline ends. The germline gives CDR1 MNHEY, CDR2 SVGAGI. CDR3 length: 13 amino acids. In nucleotides, the CDR3 is TGTGCCAGCAGTCAGGGGTCTGGAAACACCATATATTTT. Protein sequence: CASSQGSGNTIYF.

The chain combines TRBV9 with TRBJ2-7; 9 bases are shared with TRBD2. Germline values: CDR1 SGDLS, CDR2 YYNGEE. V shed 0 bases, J shed 6 bases, and the junction held 7 bases outside the gene matches. The CDR3 totals 15 residues. In DNA, the CDR3 is TGTGCCAGCAGCGTAGTCCTAGCGGGAAGACCCGAGCAGTACTTC. Translating it yields CASSVVLAGRPEQYF.